This TCR beta chain was sequenced in a study of CD8 T cells in ankylosing spondylitis. The trim removed 5 bases at V and 5 bases at J, leaving 5 bases unmatched. Germline V gene lookup returns CDR1 SGHVS and CDR2 FNYEAQ. The CDR3 spans 13 residues. TCRdb recomputed calls from the 5' RACE reads with MiXCR, one row per CDR3 protein. The data hold about 130,000 distinct CDR3 sequences, with roughly 6.6% observed a single time. At least ten counts were recorded for this clonotype. The clonotype originates from a female donor with ankylosing spondylitis or in good health (not recorded which). The V and J genes are TRBV7-6 and TRBJ2-7; 8 bases agree with TRBD1. Sequenced sample: blood, either unsorted or a sorted T cell fraction (not recorded which). CDR3 loop: CASSDGQGHEQYF. The CDR3 DNA reads as TGTGCCAGCAGCGACGGACAGGGACACGAGCAGTACTTC.